The 5 T cell receptor beta chains below were found in one sample sequenced in a study of T cell responses to AZD1222 COVID-19 vaccine. Profiling relied on immunoSEQ multiplex PCR, and the TCRdb table lists in-frame clones only, not all of them. The sample shows fewer than 150,000 clones, roughly 89% of them seen only once. The sample here was peripheral blood, taken on day 0 of AZD1222 vaccination. All receptors come from an adult in good health.

This clone appeared once. The chain joins TRBV4-3 to TRBJ2-5, with 9 bases identical to TRBD2. Germline CDR1 and CDR2: LGHNA and YSLEER. This CDR3 region has 16 residues. V was pared by 1 base and J by 2 bases, with 5 bases of the junction left unmatched. This CDR3 is CASSQVPRGGQETQYF. CDR3 bases: TGCGCCAGCAGCCAAGTCCCGCGGGGGGGACAAGAGACCCAGTACTTC.

The rearrangement links TRBV30 to TRBJ1-1; D is unresolved. Germline loops: CDR1 GTSNPN, CDR2 SVGIG (reference sequence). Trimming took 3 bases from V and 0 from J, leaving 5 bases between them. The CDR3 is made up of 12 amino acids. The CDR3 sequence is CAWREMNTEAFF. For the CDR3, the DNA is TGTGCCTGGAGGGAAATGAACACTGAAGCTTTCTTT. Combining the CDR3 with reference TRBV30 and TRBJ1-1 gives the whole variable domain SQTIHQWPATLVQPVGSPLSLECTVEGTSNPNLYWYRQAAGRGLQLLFYSVGIGQISSEVPQNLSASRPQDRQFILSSKKLLLSDSGFYLCAWREMNTEAFFGQGTRLTVV.

The chain links TRBV6-6 to TRBJ1-1, with D possibly TRBD1 on 6 matching bases. Germline lookup yields CDR1 MNHNY and CDR2 SVGAGI (reference sequence). CDR3 length: 15 residues. V lost 6 bases to trimming and J lost 1 base, with 15 bases between them. The CDR3 loop reads CASRDTEGGNTEAFF. The CDR3 bases are TGTGCCAGCAGGGACACAGAGGGGGGGAACACTGAAGCTTTCTTT.

The chain carries TRBV6-5 and TRBJ2-1, with 9 bases aligning to TRBD1. The V and J ends lost 2 bases and 9 bases, in that order; junction bases with no gene match: 8. This CDR3 is built from 15 residues. In germline, CDR1 is MNHEY, CDR2 SVGAGI. The CDR3 DNA is TGTGCCAGCAGTTACGGAAAAACAGGGGGCGTTGAGCAGTTCTTC. This translates into CASSYGKTGGVEQFF.

V and J are TRBV18 and TRBJ1-5; 9 nucleotides line up with TRBD1. The CDR3 runs 15 residues. The germline V gene encodes CDR1 KGHSH and CDR2 LQKENI. V lost 4 bases and J lost 4; bases outside the gene matches: 5. The CDR3 nucleotides are TGTGCCAGCTCACAGGGACAGGGTAGTAATCAGCCCCAGCATTTT. Translating gives CASSQGQGSNQPQHF.